This T cell receptor beta chain came from a study of spatial heterogeneity in lung cancer. Study-level background: Each distinct TCR and UMI combination averaged more than ten appearances in raw reads.

This clonotype was seen many times. Its antigen is still unknown. Study results and limitations: Blood carried ubiquitous expanded tumor TCRs more at resection than follow-up.

On each TCR cDNA molecule, a unique molecular identifier was present. TCRdb itself ran the 5' RACE reads through MiXCR, one entry per CDR3 protein. The sample lists under 100,000 distinct CDR3 sequences; approximately 8.2% were seen once. V lost 0 bases to trimming and J lost 17 bases, with 15 bases between them. The CDR3 loop spans 13 amino acids. Germline loops: CDR1 SGDLS, CDR2 YYNGEE. The time point here: sample taken at primary tumor resection. Unsorted whole RNA from tumor, nontumor lung or frozen PBMC underwent sequencing. The cohort: approximately 66 early-stage, untreated non-small cell lung cancer patients.

This TCR came from a male donor with early-stage non-small cell lung cancer. J is TRBJ2-6 and V is TRBV9; D is unclear. The sample here was PBMCs, taken at surgery. CDR3 amino acids: CASSVAAGRPLTF. DNA for the CDR3: TGTGCCAGCAGCGTAGCGGCAGGACGACCCTTGACTTTC.